This TCR beta chain was captured in a study of human T cells and chemical hapten exposure. This clonotype was observed a few times. CDR1 SEHNR and CDR2 FQNEAQ come from the germline V gene (reference sequence). V dropped 4 bases and J dropped 0 bases, with 13 bases sitting between them. The CDR3 sequence is 17 residues long. The time point: patch test 2, 6 weeks after DPC sensitization. Treatment reported: therapeutic diphenylcyclopropenone sensitization with weekly scalp DPC. Via MiXCR, TCRdb re-called the RACE reads, giving one row per CDR3 protein. The repertoire holds a few hundred thousand distinct CDR3 sequences, with just under 6.5% as singletons.

This clonotype was obtained from a woman aged 18-30 years with alopecia areata. Some clones in this sample may be carry-over from other donors' samples. V usage is TRBV7-9 and J usage is TRBJ1-6; no clear D. The source was whole blood, collected in connection with sensitization to the hapten diphenylcyclopropenone (DPC). The CDR3 loop is CASSSPGGYSYNSPLHF. The CDR3 DNA follows: TGTGCCAGCAGCTCGCCGGGCGGTTACTCCTATAATTCACCCCTCCACTTT.